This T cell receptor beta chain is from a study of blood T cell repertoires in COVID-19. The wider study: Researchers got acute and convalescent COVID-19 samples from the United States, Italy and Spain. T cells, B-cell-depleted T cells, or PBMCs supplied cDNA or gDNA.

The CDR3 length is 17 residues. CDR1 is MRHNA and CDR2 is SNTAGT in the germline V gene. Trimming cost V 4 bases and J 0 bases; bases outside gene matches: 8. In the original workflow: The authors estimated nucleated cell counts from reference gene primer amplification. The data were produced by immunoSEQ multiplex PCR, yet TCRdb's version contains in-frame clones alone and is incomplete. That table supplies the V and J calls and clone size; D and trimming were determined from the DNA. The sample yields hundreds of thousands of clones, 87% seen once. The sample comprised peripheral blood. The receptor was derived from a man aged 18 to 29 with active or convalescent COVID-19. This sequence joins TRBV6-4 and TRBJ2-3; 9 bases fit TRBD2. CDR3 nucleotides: TGTGCCAGCAGTGGTGGTAGCGGGAGCAGTAGCACAGATACGCAGTATTTT. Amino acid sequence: CASSGGSGSSSTDTQYF.